What follows are 9 T cell receptor beta chains derived from one specimen sequenced in a study of Ad26.COV2.S vaccination and SARS-CoV-2 variants. TCRdb keeps only in-frame clones here, not all; method: immunoSEQ multiplex PCR. This sample yields roughly 300,000 clones, of which 75% to 90% are seen a single time; about 10% belongs to the top ten. Stated treatment: roughly 19 received Ad26.COV2.S at low or high dose, single or two shots; about 5 received placebo; per-sample allocation not given. Sampling occurred on day 63 after the first vaccine or placebo injection. Sequencing used peripheral blood, obtained in a trial of Ad26.COV2.S vaccine versus placebo. The source is a person between 18 and 65 years old who received the Ad26.COV2.S COVID-19 vaccine or a placebo.

The genes are TRBV10-3 and TRBJ1-6; TRBD1 might be the D (5 bases). CDR1 and CDR2 from the germline V gene are ENHRY and SYGVKD. This CDR3 has 13 residues. V was trimmed by 6 bases and J by 9 bases, leaving 12 bases between them. CDR3 DNA: TGTGCCATCAGGGGGGAAGCGGCTTCACCCCTCCACTTT. It is translated as CAIRGEAASPLHF.

The chain combines TRBV28 with TRBJ1-2, with 7 bases fitting TRBD1. V lost 3 bases, J lost 1 base, and 2 bases stayed unmatched. The CDR3 loop spans 14 amino acids. Germline CDR1 and CDR2: MDHEN and SYDVKM. In DNA, the CDR3 is TGTGCCAGCAGTTTCGCAGGGGGTAACTATGGCTACACCTTC. Encoded protein: CASSFAGGNYGYTF.

The rearrangement links TRBV4-1 to TRBJ1-3; D is ambiguous. The CDR3 has 16 amino acids. CDR1 MGHRA and CDR2 YSYEKL come from the germline V gene. Trimming removed 2 bases at V and 0 bases at J, with 11 bases between. The CDR3 region has the DNA TGCGCCAGCAGCCAACCCCTCTTGGCCTCTGGAAACACCATATATTTT. Translation gives CASSQPLLASGNTIYF.

The CDR3 sequence: CASSMGLLAGSGTQYF. The CDR3 DNA is TGTGCCAGTAGTATGGGTTTACTAGCGGGTTCTGGGACCCAGTACTTC. The chain links TRBV19 to TRBJ2-5, with 9 bases lining up with TRBD2. CDR3 length: 16 amino acids. The germline V gene has CDR1 LNHDA and CDR2 SQIVND (reference sequence). V was pared by 3 bases and J by 7 bases, with 12 bases of the junction left unmatched.

V usage is TRBV5-4 and J usage is TRBJ2-2; 10 bases line up with TRBD2. Germline CDR1 and CDR2: SGHNT and YYREEE (reference sequence). CDR3 length equals 16 residues. V gave up 0 bases and J gave up 6 bases; unmatched junction bases: 5. In nucleotides, the CDR3 is TGTGCCAGCAGCTTGGCAGCGGGGGGGCTGGCCGGGGAGCTGTTTTTT. This translates into CASSLAAGGLAGELFF.

The genes are TRBV18 and TRBJ2-1; 8 bases line up with TRBD2. V shed 2 bases, J shed 4 bases, and the junction held 7 bases outside the gene matches. The CDR3 has 16 amino acids. In germline, CDR1 is KGHSH, CDR2 LQKENI. The CDR3 spells CASSPGQAGVYNEQFF. Written as DNA, the CDR3 is TGTGCCAGCTCACCAGGCCAAGCGGGAGTATACAATGAGCAGTTCTTC.

On this clone: Other nucleotide sequences in the sample specify the same CDR3. V gene TRBV6-5 combines with J gene TRBJ2-1; maybe TRBD2 (6 bases). V gave up 2 bases and J gave up 3 bases, with 8 bases separating them. Germline-derived CDR1 and CDR2 are MNHEY and SVGAGI. The CDR3 length is 14 residues. The CDR3 sequence: CASSYRGGYNEQFF. The CDR3 DNA is TGTGCCAGCAGTTACAGGGGAGGCTACAATGAGCAGTTCTTC.

The chain recombines TRBV3-1 (or the pseudogene TRBV3-2) with TRBJ2-1; D gene uncertain. Trimming removed 4 bases from V and 0 bases from J, with 10 bases in between. The germline V gene encodes CDR1 LGHDT and CDR2 YNNKEL (reference sequence). This CDR3 contains 15 residues. In DNA, the CDR3 is TGTGCCAGCAGCCCAACGATAAGCTCCTACAATGAGCAGTTCTTC. Translation gives CASSPTISSYNEQFF.

The DNA of the CDR3 is TGTGCCAGCAGTCTCCAGGGCCAAACCCTCTACACCTTC. Translated, it gives CASSLQGQTLYTF. The chain uses TRBV28 and TRBJ1-2; D may be TRBD1 (5 bases). Trimming cost V 5 bases and J 10 bases, with 17 bases left between them. This CDR3 region has 13 residues. The germline V gene has CDR1 MDHEN and CDR2 SYDVKM.